This TCR beta chain came from a study of blood T cell repertoires in COVID-19. Study context: T cells, B-cell-depleted T cells, or PBMCs provided the cDNA or gDNA that served as material.

The CDR3 contains 15 residues. Trimming took 1 base from V and 8 from J; bases not matched to a gene: 4. Germline lookup yields CDR1 LGHNA and CDR2 YNFKEQ. Authors' analysis steps: By means of reference gene primer amplification, nucleated cell counts were estimated. The table came from immunoSEQ multiplex PCR; TCRdb's copy has only in-frame clones and leaves some out. V and J calls and clone size are given by that table; D and trimming were obtained from the DNA. Of under 250,000 clones in the sample, around 81% were seen once. The clonotype originates from a human donor in a cohort sampled during active COVID-19. The material sequenced was peripheral blood. This chain uses TRBV4-2 with TRBJ2-1, with 11 positions matching TRBD1. The CDR3 spells CASSQVGQGVDEQFF. The CDR3 region has the DNA TGTGCCAGCAGCCAAGTGGGACAGGGGGTCGATGAGCAGTTCTTC.